The clone carrying this T cell receptor beta chain was detected only a few times. What it binds is not known. All TCR cDNA molecules were individually tagged with a unique molecular identifier. Using its own MiXCR run on the 5' RACE reads, TCRdb lists one record per CDR3 protein. The sample carries roughly 46,000 distinct CDR3 sequences, about 11% recorded once. The record originates from a study of spatial heterogeneity in lung cancer. J lost 7 bases, V lost 0 bases, and 10 bases had no gene match. CDR3 length: 16 residues. Germline values: CDR1 KGHSH, CDR2 LQKENI. Broader study findings: There were more appearances of ubiquitous expanded tumor TCRs in blood at resection than at follow-up.

The time point here: sample taken at primary tumor resection. Frozen PBMC, nontumor lung or tumor provided whole RNA, which was sequenced unsorted. This sequence originates from a female donor with early-stage non-small cell lung cancer. V gene TRBV18 combines with J gene TRBJ2-3; 7 bases agree with TRBD1. Specimen: PBMCs, collected at surgery. The chain's CDR3 is CASSPPEQGYGNTQYF. The CDR3, as DNA: TGTGCCAGCTCACCACCCGAACAGGGGTATGGAAATACGCAGTATTTT.